This TCR beta chain originates from a study of OX40 agonist ivuxolimab in advanced cancers. In this sample, this clone turned up once. The method was immunoSEQ multiplex PCR; TCRdb's version includes in-frame clones alone and lacks a portion of them. The table has approximately 50,000 clones, approximately 91% seen once. This receptor was identified in an adult with an advanced solid tumor such as melanoma, head and neck, liver or kidney cancer. This sample comprised CD4+ or CD8+ T cells sorted from blood, obtained in a trial of the OX40 agonist ivuxolimab.

CDR3 in amino acids: CASSFTGFTGYTF. CDR3 DNA sequence: TGCGCCAGCAGTTTCACAGGTTTTACGGGCTACACCTTC. The chain uses TRBV5-1 and TRBJ1-2; weak D call: TRBD1 (5 bases). Germline V gene lookup returns CDR1 SGHRS and CDR2 YFSETQ. The V and J ends lost 5 bases and 8 bases respectively, with 16 bases between them. This CDR3 is built from 13 residues. Supplemented by reference TRBV5-1 and TRBJ1-2, the full variable domain reads KAGVTQTPRYLIKTRGQQVTLSCSPISGHRSVSWYQQTPGQGLQFLFEYFSETQRNKGNFPGRFSGRQFSNSRSEMNVSTLELGDSALYLCASSFTGFTGYTFGSGTRLTVV.